This entry features one T cell receptor (beta chain) sequence. As yet, its antigen is unknown. The data are from a study of CD8+ T cells in alopecia areata. About the study: It was 6 to 18 months of tofacitinib, and then there were 6 months off drug. Findings and caveats of the study: Throughout tofacitinib, many expanded lesional clones continued to persist in scalp and blood.

Treatment meaning: oral pan-JAK inhibitor, 5-10 mg twice daily. PBMCs, the starting material, were the source of sorted CD4+ and CD8+ T cells. The sequencing template was cDNA reverse transcribed from extracted RNA. The method was immunoSEQ multiplex PCR; TCRdb's version includes in-frame clones alone and lacks a portion of them. The profile shows around 190,000 clones, about 60% of them singletons. The CDR3 loop spans 14 amino acids. Trimming took 0 bases from V and 13 from J; bases not matched to a gene: 6. Germline lookup yields CDR1 SGHRS and CDR2 YFSETQ. The V call is TRBV5-1, the J call TRBJ2-1, with 11 bases aligning to TRBD2. This receptor was identified in a human donor with alopecia areata. Sample: CD4+ T cells sorted from blood, taken at week 4, from a patient treated with tofacitinib. The CDR3: CASSLDPTSGRQFF. The CDR3 region has the DNA TGCGCCAGCAGCTTGGACCCTACTAGCGGGAGACAGTTCTTC.